These 26 T cell receptor beta chains share one sample of origin, sequenced in a study of spatial heterogeneity in lung cancer. Time point in this sample: sample taken at primary tumor resection. TCRdb analysed the 5' RACE reads with MiXCR anew, one entry per CDR3 protein. The sample lists around 92,000 distinct CDR3 sequences, 12% occurring once. Here the sequenced sample was PBMCs, taken at surgery. These receptors were collected from a male donor with early-stage non-small cell lung cancer.

The chain employs TRBV10-3 and TRBJ2-3; 8 bases agree with TRBD2. Trimming cost V 1 base and J 0 bases; bases outside gene matches: 3. Germline lookup yields CDR1 ENHRY and CDR2 SYGVKD. The CDR3 contains 16 residues. The CDR3 loop is CAISELAGLSTDTQYF. In DNA, the CDR3 is TGTGCCATCAGTGAGTTAGCGGGGCTTAGCACAGATACGCAGTATTTT.

This clonotype was found a few times. This chain uses TRBV6-5 with TRBJ1-5; no clear D gene. Trimming stripped 6 bases from V and 3 bases from J, with 9 bases between. Germline values: CDR1 MNHEY, CDR2 SVGAGI. This CDR3 is built from 13 residues. CDR3 DNA: TGTGCCAGCAGAATCAGAGTCAATCAGCCCCAGCATTTT. Encoded protein: CASRIRVNQPQHF.

This clonotype occurred many times. The chain combines TRBV28 with TRBJ2-2, with a tentative D call TRBD1 (5 bases). The CDR3 spans 16 residues. Germline CDR1 and CDR2: MDHEN and SYDVKM. Trimming pared 7 bases from V and 1 base from J, leaving 16 bases between. DNA of the CDR3: TGTGCCAGCAATTACCTAGGGGCCGAGAACACCGGGGAGCTGTTTTTT. Its protein product is CASNYLGAENTGELFF. The full variable domain, with the rest looked up from reference TRBV28 and TRBJ2-2, is DVKVTQSSRYLVKRTGEKVFLECVQDMDHENMFWYRQDPGLGLRLIYFSYDVKMKEKGDIPEGYSVSREKKERFSLILESASTNQTSMYLCASNYLGAENTGELFFGEGSRLTVL.

There are a few counts of this clonotype. The chain links TRBV11-2 to TRBJ2-2, with 12 bases that match TRBD2. The V segment lost 5 bases and the J segment 6 bases; nucleotides outside the gene matches: 4. The CDR3 loop spans 15 amino acids. Germline lookup yields CDR1 SGHAT and CDR2 FQNNGV. As DNA, the CDR3 is TGTGCCAGCAGCCTCCGACTAGCGGGAGCCGGGGAGCTGTTTTTT. This sequence encodes CASSLRLAGAGELFF.

This clonotype was recorded at least ten times. The chain employs TRBV29-1 and TRBJ2-3; no clear D gene. Germline V lookup: CDR1 SQVTM, CDR2 ANQGSEA. The CDR3 spans 12 residues. The V gene lost 4 bases and the J gene lost 6 bases, with 11 bases spanning the gap. The CDR3 nucleotides are TGCAGCGTTGTGGGGATGGGTGATACGCAGTATTTT. It translates to CSVVGMGDTQYF.

This clonotype has a handful of counts. This chain joins TRBV18 and TRBJ2-5; D unresolved. Germline CDR1 KGHSH, CDR2 LQKENI. The CDR3 is 14 residues long. V was cut by 3 bases and J by 0 bases, with 8 bases left in between. CDR3 bases: TGTGCCAGCTCACCGTACGGACACCAAGAGACCCAGTACTTC. This encodes CASSPYGHQETQYF. The whole variable domain, filled in from reference TRBV18 and TRBJ2-5, reads NAGVMQNPRHLVRRRGQEARLRCSPMKGHSHVYWYRQLPEEGLKFMVYLQKENIIDESGMPKERFSAEFPKEGPSILRIQQVVRGDSAAYFCASSPYGHQETQYFGPGTRLLVL.

The chain is built from TRBV7-6 and TRBJ2-5, with TRBD2 matching 10 bases. CDR3 length: 17 residues. Looked up from germline, CDR1 is SGHVS and CDR2 is FNYEAQ. Trimming removed 1 base from V and 2 bases from J; junction bases left unmatched: 7. DNA for the CDR3: TGTGCCAGCAGCTTAGGTCTCCTAGCGGGAGTGCAAGAGACCCAGTACTTC. It is translated as CASSLGLLAGVQETQYF.

This clonotype was observed many times. The genes are TRBV7-9 and TRBJ1-5, with D uncertain. The germline CDR1 and CDR2 sequences are SEHNR and FQNEAQ (reference sequence). The CDR3 runs to 13 residues. V lost 4 bases and J lost 7, with 11 bases in between. The CDR3 DNA sequence: TGTGCCAGCAGCTCCGACAAGATCCAGCCCCAGCATTTT. This encodes CASSSDKIQPQHF.

This clonotype was observed at least ten times. The chain is built from TRBV27 and TRBJ2-4; TRBD1 aligns across 9 bases. This CDR3 contains 14 residues. Unmatched junction bases numbered 9, after V lost 8 bases and J lost 7 bases. Per the germline V gene, CDR1 is MNHEY and CDR2 is SMNVEV (reference sequence). In DNA, the CDR3 is TGTGCCAGCTCCCCCCGGACAGGGGTGAACATTCAGTACTTC. It codes for CASSPRTGVNIQYF.

The CDR3 DNA is TGCAGTGCCCTATATCACGGGAGAGGGGAAGAGACCCAGTACTTC. Amino acids: CSALYHGRGEETQYF. The V and J genes are TRBV20-1 and TRBJ2-5, with D possibly matching TRBD2 (6 bases). Germline V gene data show CDR1 as DFQATT and CDR2 as SNEGSKA (reference sequence). Between the trimmed V and J ends, which lost 6 bases and 3 bases, there was a span of 20 bases. This CDR3 has 15 amino acids.

This clonotype has at least ten counts. The rearrangement links TRBV9 to TRBJ2-1, with D perhaps matching TRBD2 (5 bases). The V and J ends lost 3 bases and 0 bases respectively, with 13 bases between them. The CDR3 totals 16 residues. Germline V gene data show CDR1 as SGDLS and CDR2 as YYNGEE. The DNA of the CDR3 is TGTGCCAGCAGCGGAAGAAGTGGGAGCTCCTACAATGAGCAGTTCTTC. It specifies CASSGRSGSSYNEQFF.

This clonotype was seen a handful of times. The rearrangement links TRBV6-6 to TRBJ1-6, with D hard to call. Germline values: CDR1 MNHNY, CDR2 SVGAGI (reference sequence). V was trimmed by 5 bases and J by 10 bases, leaving 9 bases between them. This CDR3 spans 12 amino acids. This CDR3 reads CASSVGRSPLHF. The CDR3, as DNA: TGTGCCAGCAGTGTAGGACGGTCACCCCTCCACTTT.

This clonotype was seen at least ten times. The genes are TRBV11-2 and TRBJ2-1; TRBD2 agrees at 12 bases. Germline V gives CDR1 SGHAT, CDR2 FQNNGV. With V trimmed by 7 bases and J by 11 bases, 9 bases remained unmatched. The CDR3 covers 14 residues. In DNA, the CDR3 is TGTGCCAGCACCACGGGACTAGCGGGCAGTAAGCAGTTCTTC. Translating it yields CASTTGLAGSKQFF.

This clonotype came up a few times. The genes are TRBV20-1 and TRBJ1-3, with a weak D call TRBD1 (5 bases). The CDR3 spans 16 residues. Trimming left V 0 bases short and J 4 bases short, with 16 bases between. Germline V gives CDR1 DFQATT, CDR2 SNEGSKA (reference sequence). The CDR3, as DNA: TGCAGTGCTAGAGATCAGGGACCTATCCAGGGAAACACCATATATTTT. Residues: CSARDQGPIQGNTIYF.

The chain joins TRBV6-2 or TRBV6-3 to TRBJ1-1; D gene ambiguous. This CDR3 region has 13 residues. V was cut by 4 bases and J by 3 bases, with 9 bases left in between. CDR1 is MNHEY and CDR2 is SVGEGT in the germline V gene. The CDR3 loop is CASSSEEDTEAFF. CDR3 bases: TGTGCCAGCAGTTCCGAGGAGGACACTGAAGCTTTCTTT.

This clonotype was seen more than once but under ten times. J is TRBJ1-2 and V is TRBV7-2; TRBD1 agrees at 7 bases. The CDR3 is made up of 15 amino acids. The junction had 5 bases not matched to a gene; V was cut back by 0 bases and J by 4 bases. Germline values: CDR1 SGHTA, CDR2 FQGNSA. CDR3 bases: TGTGCCAGCAGCTTAGCGCTGGGACAGAGCTATGGCTACACCTTC. Its protein is CASSLALGQSYGYTF.

This clonotype appeared a few times. This sequence joins TRBV27 and TRBJ2-1; 7 positions match TRBD2. The CDR3 totals 15 residues. The V and J ends lost 5 bases and 9 bases, in that order; junction bases with no gene match: 13. Germline V CDR1 and CDR2: MNHEY, SMNVEV (reference sequence). The CDR3 sequence: CASSPITGTTLEQFF. CDR3 DNA: TGTGCCAGCAGTCCCATCACCGGGACTACACTTGAGCAGTTCTTC.

This clonotype was seen more than once but under ten times. This rearrangement joins TRBV27 to TRBJ1-2; a possible D gene is TRBD1 (5 bases). CDR3 length equals 15 residues. Germline CDR1 and CDR2: MNHEY and SMNVEV (reference sequence). Trimming cost V 6 bases and J 8 bases, with 22 bases left between them. The CDR3 DNA reads TGTGCCAGCAGAAAAGGGGCTTGGACCCCCGAAGGCTACACCTTC. It is translated as CASRKGAWTPEGYTF.

This clonotype was counted between two and nine times. The rearrangement links TRBV7-2 to TRBJ2-5; TRBD2 matches 12 bases. From germline, CDR1 is SGHTA and CDR2 FQGNSA. This CDR3 is built from 16 residues. V lost 5 bases to trimming and J lost 4 bases; unmatched junction nucleotides: 8. The CDR3, as DNA: TGTGCCAGCAGCGCAAGACTAGCGGGAGCACGAGAGACCCAGTACTTC. Protein: CASSARLAGARETQYF.

This chain links TRBV6-2 or TRBV6-3 with TRBJ1-1, with TRBD1 matching over 9 bases. CDR1 and CDR2 (germline): MNHEY, SVGEGT. The CDR3 contains 18 residues. The V gene end was trimmed by 4 bases and the J gene end by 1 base; junction bases not matched to a gene: 13. The CDR3 is CASSFPVWTGDSNTEAFF. CDR3 DNA: TGTGCCAGCAGTTTCCCCGTTTGGACAGGGGACTCGAACACTGAAGCTTTCTTT.

In its sample, this clonotype was seen many times. This chain joins TRBV4-3 and TRBJ2-5; no firm D call. Germline loops: CDR1 LGHNA, CDR2 YSLEER. The V gene lost 1 base and the J gene lost 7 bases, with 16 bases spanning the gap. The CDR3 runs to 15 residues. DNA for the CDR3: TGCGCCAGCAGCCAAGCTAGTTCGGCCTGGGGGACCCAGTACTTC. Translation: CASSQASSAWGTQYF.

This clonotype was observed many times. This chain joins TRBV7-8 and TRBJ2-2; a weak D match, TRBD1 (6 bases). CDR1 is SGHVS, CDR2 FQNEAQ, per germline. The V gene lost 6 bases and the J gene lost 5 bases, with 10 bases spanning the gap. CDR3 size: 13 residues. The CDR3 is CASRTGATGELFF. The CDR3 nucleotides read TGTGCCAGCAGGACAGGAGCGACCGGGGAGCTGTTTTTT.

The table lists this clonotype with a few counts. The CDR3 reads CASSSRMGSRWSPLHF. The CDR3 nucleotides read TGTGCCAGCAGCTCCCGAATGGGCAGTAGGTGGTCACCCCTCCACTTT. The chain has TRBV9 and TRBJ1-6; D not certain. CDR1 is SGDLS, CDR2 YYNGEE, per germline. CDR3 length: 16 residues. Trimming removed 4 bases at V and 10 bases at J, with 21 bases between.

The table lists this clonotype with a few counts. This rearrangement joins TRBV28 to TRBJ2-4, with D possibly TRBD2 on 6 matching bases. Germline-derived CDR1 and CDR2 are MDHEN and SYDVKM. The V end lost 6 bases, the J end lost 13 bases, and 22 bases lay between the germline ends. The CDR3 loop spans 14 amino acids. CDR3 DNA sequence: TGTGCCAGCAGCGTCGGTTCGGTAGGGAGGCGGCAGTACTTC. It codes for CASSVGSVGRRQYF.

This clonotype was seen only a few times. The V and J genes are TRBV24-1 and TRBJ2-3; the match to TRBD2 covers 9 bases. The CDR3 is 14 residues long. CDR1 and CDR2 from the germline V gene are KGHDR and SFDVKD. Unmatched junction bases numbered 5, after V lost 7 bases and J lost 4 bases. The CDR3 sequence is CATSAGGSADTQYF. CDR3 sequence (DNA): TGTGCCACCAGCGCGGGAGGGTCCGCAGATACGCAGTATTTT.

The chain recombines TRBV6-2 or TRBV6-3 with TRBJ1-1; D call uncertain. V was cut by 2 bases and J by 0 bases, with 10 bases left in between. CDR3 length: 15 amino acids. From germline, CDR1 is MNHEY and CDR2 SVGEGT. CDR3 sequence: CASSYTPSLNTEAFF. DNA of the CDR3: TGTGCCAGCAGTTACACTCCGTCTTTGAACACTGAAGCTTTCTTT.